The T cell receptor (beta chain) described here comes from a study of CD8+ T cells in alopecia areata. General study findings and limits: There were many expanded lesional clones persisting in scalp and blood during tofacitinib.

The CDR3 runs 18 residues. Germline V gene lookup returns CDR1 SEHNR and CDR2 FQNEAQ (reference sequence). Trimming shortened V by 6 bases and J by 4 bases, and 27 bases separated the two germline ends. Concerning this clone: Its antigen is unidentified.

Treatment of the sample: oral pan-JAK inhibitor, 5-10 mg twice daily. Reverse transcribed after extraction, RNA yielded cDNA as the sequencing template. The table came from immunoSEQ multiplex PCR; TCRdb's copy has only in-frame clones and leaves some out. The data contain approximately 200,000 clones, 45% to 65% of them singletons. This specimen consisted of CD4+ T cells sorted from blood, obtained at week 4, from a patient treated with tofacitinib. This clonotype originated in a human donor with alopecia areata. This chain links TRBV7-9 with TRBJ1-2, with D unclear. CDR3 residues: CASSKGSGGPYVTYGYTF. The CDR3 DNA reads TGTGCCAGCAGTAAAGGCTCCGGCGGACCCTACGTTACCTATGGCTACACCTTC.